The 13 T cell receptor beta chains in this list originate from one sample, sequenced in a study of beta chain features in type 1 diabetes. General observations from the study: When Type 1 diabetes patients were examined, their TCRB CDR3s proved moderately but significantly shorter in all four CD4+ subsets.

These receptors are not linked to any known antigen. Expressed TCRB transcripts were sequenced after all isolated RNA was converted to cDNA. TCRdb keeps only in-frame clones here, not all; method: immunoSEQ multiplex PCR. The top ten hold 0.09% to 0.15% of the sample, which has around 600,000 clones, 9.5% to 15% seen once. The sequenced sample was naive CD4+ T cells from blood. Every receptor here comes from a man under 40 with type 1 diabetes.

DNA of the CDR3: TGTGCCAGCAGCCACAACCCTAGCGGGGGCGACACCGGGGAGCTGTTTTTT. This codes for CASSHNPSGGDTGELFF. The chain has TRBV4-2 and TRBJ2-2; 10 bases agree with TRBD2. This CDR3 region has 17 residues. The J segment lost 3 bases and the V segment lost 3 bases, leaving 7 bases of the junction unmatched. The germline V gene has CDR1 LGHNA and CDR2 YNFKEQ.

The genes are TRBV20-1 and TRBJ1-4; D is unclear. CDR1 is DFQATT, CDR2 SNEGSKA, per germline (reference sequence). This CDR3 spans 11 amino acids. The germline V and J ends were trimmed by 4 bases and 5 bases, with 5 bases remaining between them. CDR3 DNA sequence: TGCAGTGCTATCGTCAATGAAAAACTGTTTTTT. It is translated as CSAIVNEKLFF.

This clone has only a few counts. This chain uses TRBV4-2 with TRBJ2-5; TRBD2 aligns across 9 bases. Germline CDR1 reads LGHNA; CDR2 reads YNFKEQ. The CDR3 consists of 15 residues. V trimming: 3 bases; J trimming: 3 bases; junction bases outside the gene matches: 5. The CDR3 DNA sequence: TGTGCCAGCAGCCAGAAAGCGGGGGGAGAAGAGACCCAGTACTTC. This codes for CASSQKAGGEETQYF.

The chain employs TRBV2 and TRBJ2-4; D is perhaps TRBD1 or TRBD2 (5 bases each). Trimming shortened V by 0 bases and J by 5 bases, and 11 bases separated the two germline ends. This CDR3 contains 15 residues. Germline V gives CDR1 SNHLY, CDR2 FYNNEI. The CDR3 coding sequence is TGTGCCAGCAGTGAAGCGGGGACGCCTCAAAACATTCAGTACTTC. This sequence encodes CASSEAGTPQNIQYF.

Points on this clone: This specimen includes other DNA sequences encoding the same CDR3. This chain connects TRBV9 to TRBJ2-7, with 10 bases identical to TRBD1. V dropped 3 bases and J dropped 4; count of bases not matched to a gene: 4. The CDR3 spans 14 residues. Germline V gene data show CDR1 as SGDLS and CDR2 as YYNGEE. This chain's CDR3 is CASSAGQGLYEQYF. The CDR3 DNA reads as TGTGCCAGCAGCGCGGGACAGGGGTTATACGAGCAGTACTTC.

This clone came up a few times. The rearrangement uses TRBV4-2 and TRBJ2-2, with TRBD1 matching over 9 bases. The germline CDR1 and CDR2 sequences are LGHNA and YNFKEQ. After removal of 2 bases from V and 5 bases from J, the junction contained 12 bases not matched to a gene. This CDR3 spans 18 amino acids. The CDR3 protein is CASSQSSPGQGFTGELFF. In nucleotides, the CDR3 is TGTGCCAGCAGCCAATCCTCCCCGGGACAGGGTTTTACCGGGGAGCTGTTTTTT.

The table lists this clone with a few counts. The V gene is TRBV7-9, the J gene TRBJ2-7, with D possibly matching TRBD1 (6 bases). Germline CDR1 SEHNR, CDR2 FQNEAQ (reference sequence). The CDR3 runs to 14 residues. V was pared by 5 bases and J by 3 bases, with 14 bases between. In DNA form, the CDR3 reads TGTGCCAGCAGCCGCGACAGGCCCAACTACGAGCAGTACTTC. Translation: CASSRDRPNYEQYF.

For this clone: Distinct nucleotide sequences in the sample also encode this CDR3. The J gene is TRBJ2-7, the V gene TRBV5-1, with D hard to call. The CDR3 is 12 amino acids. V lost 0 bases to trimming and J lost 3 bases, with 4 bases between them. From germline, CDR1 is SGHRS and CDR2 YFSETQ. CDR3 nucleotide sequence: TGCGCCAGCAGCTTGGACGGCTACGAGCAGTACTTC. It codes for CASSLDGYEQYF.

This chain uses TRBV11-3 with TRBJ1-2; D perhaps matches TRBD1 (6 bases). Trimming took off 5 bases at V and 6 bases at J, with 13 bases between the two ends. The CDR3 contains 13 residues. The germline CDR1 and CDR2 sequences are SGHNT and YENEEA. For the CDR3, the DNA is TGTGCCAGCAGCGAGAACAGGGCGGATGGCTACACCTTC. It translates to CASSENRADGYTF.

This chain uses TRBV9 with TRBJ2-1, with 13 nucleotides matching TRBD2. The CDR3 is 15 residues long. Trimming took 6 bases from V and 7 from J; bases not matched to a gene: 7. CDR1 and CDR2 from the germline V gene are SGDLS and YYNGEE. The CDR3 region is CASTAGTSGVNEQFF. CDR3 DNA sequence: TGTGCCAGCACCGCCGGGACTAGCGGGGTAAATGAGCAGTTCTTC.

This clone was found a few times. CDR3 sequence (DNA): TGTGCCAGCAGCTCCCGGGACAGGGCACACCAAGAGACCCAGTACTTC. This encodes CASSSRDRAHQETQYF. The rearrangement uses TRBV5-4 and TRBJ2-5, with 9 bases aligning to TRBD1. Germline V gives CDR1 SGHNT, CDR2 YYREEE (reference sequence). Trimming at V came to 3 bases and at J to 0 bases, leaving 6 bases not matched to a gene. There are 16 residues in the CDR3.

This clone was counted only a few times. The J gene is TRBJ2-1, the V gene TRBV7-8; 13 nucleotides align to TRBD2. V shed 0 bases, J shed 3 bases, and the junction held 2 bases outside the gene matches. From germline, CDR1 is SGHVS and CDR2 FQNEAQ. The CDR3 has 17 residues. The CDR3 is CASSLAGTSGDYNEQFF. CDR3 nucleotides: TGTGCCAGCAGCTTAGCCGGGACTAGCGGGGACTACAATGAGCAGTTCTTC.

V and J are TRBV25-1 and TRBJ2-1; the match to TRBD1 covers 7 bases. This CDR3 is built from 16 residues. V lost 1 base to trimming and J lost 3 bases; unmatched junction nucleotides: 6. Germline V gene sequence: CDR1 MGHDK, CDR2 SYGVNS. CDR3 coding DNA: TGTGCCAGCAGTGAATCCGGGACAGTTGGCTACAATGAGCAGTTCTTC. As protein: CASSESGTVGYNEQFF.